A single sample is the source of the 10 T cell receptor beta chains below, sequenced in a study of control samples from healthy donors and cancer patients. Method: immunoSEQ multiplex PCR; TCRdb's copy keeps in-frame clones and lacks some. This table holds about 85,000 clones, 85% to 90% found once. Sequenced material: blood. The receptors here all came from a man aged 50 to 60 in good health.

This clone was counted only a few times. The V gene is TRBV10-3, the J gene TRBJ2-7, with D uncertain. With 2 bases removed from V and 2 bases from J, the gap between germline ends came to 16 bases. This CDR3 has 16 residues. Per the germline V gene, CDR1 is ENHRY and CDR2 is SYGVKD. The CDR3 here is CAISEGLRTVAYEQYF. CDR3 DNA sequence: TGTGCCATCAGTGAGGGGCTCCGGACGGTAGCCTACGAGCAGTACTTC.

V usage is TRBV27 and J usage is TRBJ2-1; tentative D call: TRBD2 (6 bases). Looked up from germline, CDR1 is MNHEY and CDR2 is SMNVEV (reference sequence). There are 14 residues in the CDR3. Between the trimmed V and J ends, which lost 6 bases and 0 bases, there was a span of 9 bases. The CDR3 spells CASSYGGSYNEQFF. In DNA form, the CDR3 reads TGTGCCAGCAGCTACGGGGGCTCCTACAATGAGCAGTTCTTC.

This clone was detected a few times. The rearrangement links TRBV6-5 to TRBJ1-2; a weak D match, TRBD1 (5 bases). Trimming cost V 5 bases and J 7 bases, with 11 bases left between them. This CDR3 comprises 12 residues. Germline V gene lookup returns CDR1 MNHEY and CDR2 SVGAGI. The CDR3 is CASSPGAAGYTF. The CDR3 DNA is TGTGCCAGCAGTCCCGGGGCGGCTGGCTACACCTTC.

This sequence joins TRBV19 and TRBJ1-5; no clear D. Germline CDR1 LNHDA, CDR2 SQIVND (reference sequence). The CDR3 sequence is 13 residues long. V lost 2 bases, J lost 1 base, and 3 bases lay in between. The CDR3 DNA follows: TGTGCCAGTAGTATAAGCAGCAATCAGCCCCAGCATTTT. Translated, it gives CASSISSNQPQHF.

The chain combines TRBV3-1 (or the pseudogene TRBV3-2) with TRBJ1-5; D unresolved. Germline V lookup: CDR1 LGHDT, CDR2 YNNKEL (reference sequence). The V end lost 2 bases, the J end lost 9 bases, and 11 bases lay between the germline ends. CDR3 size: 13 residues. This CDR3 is CASSQSPSRPQHF. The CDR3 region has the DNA TGTGCCAGCAGCCAAAGCCCCTCTCGGCCCCAGCATTTT.

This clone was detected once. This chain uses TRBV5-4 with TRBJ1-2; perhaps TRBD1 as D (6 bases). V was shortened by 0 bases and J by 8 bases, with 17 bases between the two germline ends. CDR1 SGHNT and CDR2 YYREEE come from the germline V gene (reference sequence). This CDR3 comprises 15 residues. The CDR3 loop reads CASSLGGGGIYGYTF. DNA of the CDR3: TGTGCCAGCAGCTTGGGAGGGGGAGGGATCTACGGCTACACCTTC.

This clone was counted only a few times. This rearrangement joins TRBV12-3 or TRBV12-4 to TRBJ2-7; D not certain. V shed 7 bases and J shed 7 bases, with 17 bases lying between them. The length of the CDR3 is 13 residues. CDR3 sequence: CASTHQAVVEQYF. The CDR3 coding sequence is TGTGCCAGCACTCATCAGGCGGTGGTGGAGCAGTACTTC.

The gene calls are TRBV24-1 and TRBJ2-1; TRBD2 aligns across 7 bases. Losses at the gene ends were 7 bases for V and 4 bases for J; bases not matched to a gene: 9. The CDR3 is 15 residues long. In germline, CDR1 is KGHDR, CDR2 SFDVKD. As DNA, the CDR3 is TGTGCCACCAGCCGACGGGGAGCGGGGTACAATGAGCAGTTCTTC. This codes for CATSRRGAGYNEQFF.

The chain's CDR3 is CASRSLDYNEQFF. The CDR3 DNA is TGTGCCAGCAGGAGCCTAGACTACAATGAGCAGTTCTTC. The rearrangement uses TRBV5-4 and TRBJ2-1; D is undetermined. The V and J ends lost 5 bases and 3 bases respectively, with 9 bases between them. This CDR3 has 13 amino acids. Germline CDR1 and CDR2: SGHNT and YYREEE (reference sequence).

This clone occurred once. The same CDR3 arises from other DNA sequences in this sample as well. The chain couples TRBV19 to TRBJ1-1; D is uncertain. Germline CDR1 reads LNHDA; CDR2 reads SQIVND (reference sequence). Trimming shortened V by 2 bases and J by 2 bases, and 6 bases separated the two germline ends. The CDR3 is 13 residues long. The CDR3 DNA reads TGTGCCAGTAGTATACGGGTTAACACTGAAGCTTTCTTT. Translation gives CASSIRVNTEAFF. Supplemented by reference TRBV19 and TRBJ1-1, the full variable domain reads DGGITQSPKYLFRKEGQNVTLSCEQNLNHDAMYWYRQDPGQGLRLIYYSQIVNDFQKGDIAEGYSVSREKKESFPLTVTSAQKNPTAFYLCASSIRVNTEAFFGQGTRLTVV.